Listed here are 25 T cell receptor beta chains from one sample, sequenced in a study of cytomegalovirus exposure and HLA in healthy donors. PCR used 60 Vbeta primers and 13 Jbeta primers. The table came from immunoSEQ multiplex PCR; TCRdb's copy has only in-frame clones and leaves some out. The table records about 140,000 clones, around 85% of them present only once. Sequenced input: PBMCs. These receptors were taken from a woman aged 45-65 years in good health and CMV-seropositive.

This sequence joins TRBV2 and TRBJ2-7, with 9 nucleotides matching TRBD1. CDR1 is SNHLY and CDR2 is FYNNEI in the germline V gene. J was trimmed by 4 bases and V by 6 bases; bases with no gene match: 7. This CDR3 region has 14 residues. The CDR3 loop reads CASSRQTGGYEQYF. CDR3 in DNA: TGTGCCAGCAGCCGACAGACAGGGGGATACGAGCAGTACTTC. The full variable domain, with the rest looked up from reference TRBV2 and TRBJ2-7, is EPEVTQTPSHQVTQMGQEVILRCVPISNHLYFYWYRQILGQKVEFLVSFYNNEISEKSEIFDDQFSVERPDGSNFTLKIRSTKLEDSAMYFCASSRQTGGYEQYFGPGTRLTVT.

This clone has more than one count but fewer than ten. The V call is TRBV9, the J call TRBJ2-2; 9 nucleotides match TRBD2. From germline, CDR1 is SGDLS and CDR2 YYNGEE. V lost 4 bases, J lost 4 bases, and 8 bases stayed unmatched. The CDR3 covers 16 residues. This CDR3 reads CASSWKAGGSTGELFF. CDR3 sequence (DNA): TGTGCCAGCAGCTGGAAGGCGGGGGGGAGCACCGGGGAGCTGTTTTTT. The variable domain in full, with the rest retrieved from reference TRBV9 and TRBJ2-2, is DSGVTQTPKHLITATGQRVTLRCSPRSGDLSVYWYQQSLDQGLQFLIQYYNGEERAKGNILERFSAQQFPDLHSELNLSSLELGDSALYFCASSWKAGGSTGELFFGEGSRLTVL.

This rearrangement joins TRBV21-1 to TRBJ2-5; TRBD2 is the table's D call, not checked against the DNA. TRBV21-1 is tagged as a pseudogene. The CDR3 spans 15 residues. Written as DNA, the CDR3 is TGTGCCAGCAGCAAAAAGAGGCCACCCCAAGAGACCCAGTACTTC. Amino acid sequence: CASSKKRPPQETQYF.

J is TRBJ2-5 and V is TRBV14, with D perhaps matching TRBD2 (6 bases). The J call may be incorrect, as the DNA end agrees better with TRBJ2-7. The CDR3 is made up of 14 amino acids. Germline lookup yields CDR1 SGHDN and CDR2 FVKESK. The CDR3, as DNA: TGTGCCAGCAGCCAAGTGGCAGGGAGGAACGAGCAGTACTTC. It specifies CASSQVAGRNEQYF.

This clone was observed a handful of times. V gene TRBV9 combines with J gene TRBJ2-1; 10 bases are a match to TRBD2. The CDR3 has 18 amino acids. Germline values: CDR1 SGDLS, CDR2 YYNGEE. Unmatched junction bases numbered 16, after V lost 4 bases and J lost 6 bases. CDR3 bases: TGTGCCAGCAGCTTTAATCCCGGGACTAGCGCTTTGTTCAATGAGCAGTTCTTC. It encodes CASSFNPGTSALFNEQFF.

This chain uses TRBV18 with TRBJ2-3; no firm D call. Germline CDR1 is KGHSH and CDR2 is LQKENI. The CDR3 extends over 13 amino acids. V lost 4 bases to trimming and J lost 2 bases, with 7 bases between them. The CDR3 here is CASSLSITDTQYF. CDR3 in DNA: TGTGCCAGCTCACTATCTATCACAGATACGCAGTATTTT.

Only a few counts were recorded for this clone. The chain links TRBV11-3 to TRBJ1-1, with 9 positions matching TRBD1. Germline CDR1 reads SGHNT; CDR2 reads YENEEA. V lost 3 bases to trimming and J lost 1 base; unmatched junction nucleotides: 3. The CDR3 has 15 amino acids. The DNA for the CDR3 is TGTGCCAGCAGCTTGGGACAGGGAGAGAACACTGAAGCTTTCTTT. Amino acids: CASSLGQGENTEAFF.

The V and J genes are TRBV27 and TRBJ1-6, with 9 bases that match TRBD1. CDR1 and CDR2 (germline): MNHEY, SMNVEV (reference sequence). V trimming: 4 bases; J trimming: 6 bases; junction bases outside the gene matches: 4. The CDR3 totals 15 residues. In DNA, the CDR3 is TGTGCCAGCAGTTCCGGGACAGGGTTTAATTCACCCCTCCACTTT. Protein: CASSSGTGFNSPLHF.

There are a few counts of this clone. The CDR3 sequence: CASSFEHSGNTIYF. Written as DNA, the CDR3 is TGTGCCAGCAGCTTTGAGCACTCTGGAAACACCATATATTTT. J is TRBJ1-3 and V is TRBV5-4; D unclear. The CDR3 consists of 14 residues. The germline V gene has CDR1 SGHNT and CDR2 YYREEE (reference sequence). V lost 2 bases to trimming and J lost 0 bases, with 6 bases between them.

The J gene is TRBJ1-6, the V gene TRBV4-3; 9 bases agree with TRBD1. The junction had 10 bases not matched to a gene; V was cut back by 4 bases and J by 9 bases. The CDR3 extends over 16 amino acids. Germline V gene sequence: CDR1 LGHNA, CDR2 YSLEER. The CDR3 is CASSPPRTGGSSPLHF. The CDR3 nucleotides are TGCGCCAGCAGCCCACCCCGAACAGGGGGCTCTTCACCCCTCCACTTT.

The genes are TRBV4-1 and TRBJ1-1; 7 bases are shared with TRBD1. Germline assignment: CDR1 MGHRA and CDR2 YSYEKL. With V trimmed by 3 bases and J by 5 bases, 9 bases remained unmatched. The CDR3 loop spans 15 amino acids. CDR3 coding DNA: TGCGCCAGCAGCCACCCTAGCAGGGGGATTACTGAAGCTTTCTTT. Its protein is CASSHPSRGITEAFF.

The rearrangement uses TRBV7-2 and TRBJ1-1; tentative D call: TRBD1 (6 bases). Germline loops: CDR1 SGHTA, CDR2 FQGNSA. The CDR3 has 14 amino acids. Trimming shortened V by 1 base and J by 7 bases, and 13 bases separated the two germline ends. The CDR3 protein is CASSLVSGEGEAFF. The CDR3 nucleotides are TGTGCCAGCAGCTTAGTGTCAGGGGAGGGTGAAGCTTTCTTT.

This clone occurred once. The chain uses TRBV30 and TRBJ2-3; 9 nucleotides line up with TRBD2. CDR1 is GTSNPN and CDR2 is SVGIG in the germline V gene (reference sequence). Trimming removed 3 bases from V and 0 bases from J; junction bases left unmatched: 7. This CDR3 comprises 16 residues. In nucleotides, the CDR3 is TGTGCCTGGAGATCGTTAGCGGGGGCTAGCACAGATACGCAGTATTTT. Translated, it gives CAWRSLAGASTDTQYF.

V usage is TRBV10-3 and J usage is TRBJ1-2, with 10 bases that match TRBD1. Germline V CDR1 and CDR2: ENHRY, SYGVKD. The trim removed 2 bases at V and 1 base at J, leaving 4 bases unmatched. The CDR3 is 16 residues long. The CDR3 protein is CAISEGRDRGNYGYTF. The CDR3 region has the DNA TGTGCCATCAGTGAGGGAAGGGACAGGGGTAACTATGGCTACACCTTC.

This chain joins TRBV2 and TRBJ2-7; D perhaps matches TRBD1 (6 bases). Germline V gene sequence: CDR1 SNHLY, CDR2 FYNNEI. V gave up 9 bases and J gave up 3 bases, with 12 bases separating them. The CDR3 length is 12 residues. This CDR3 is CASTGNYYEQYF. CDR3 DNA sequence: TGTGCCAGTACAGGGAACTACTACGAGCAGTACTTC.

J is TRBJ1-5 and V is TRBV28; no clear D gene. This CDR3 spans 14 amino acids. V dropped 4 bases and J dropped 4 bases, with 11 bases sitting between them. The germline V gene encodes CDR1 MDHEN and CDR2 SYDVKM. The CDR3 protein is CASSSGIRNQPQHF. In DNA, the CDR3 is TGTGCCAGCAGTTCGGGGATTCGAAATCAGCCCCAGCATTTT. Based on the CDR3 plus reference TRBV28 and TRBJ1-5, the full variable domain is DVKVTQSSRYLVKRTGEKVFLECVQDMDHENMFWYRQDPGLGLRLIYFSYDVKMKEKGDIPEGYSVSREKKERFSLILESASTNQTSMYLCASSSGIRNQPQHFGDGTRLSIL.

The chain joins TRBV18 to TRBJ2-5; 9 bases agree with TRBD1. In germline, CDR1 is KGHSH, CDR2 LQKENI. The CDR3 is 13 residues long. V lost 4 bases, J lost 4 bases, and 1 base stayed unmatched. The CDR3 here is CASSRTGAETQYF. The DNA for the CDR3 is TGTGCCAGCTCACGGACAGGGGCAGAGACCCAGTACTTC.

Comments on this clone: Relative to the germline gene, one junction end is altered; a read error may explain this. The genes are TRBV11-2 and TRBJ2-7, with D perhaps matching TRBD1 (5 bases). The CDR3 spans 13 residues. The germline V gene encodes CDR1 SGHAT and CDR2 FQNNGV. The CDR3 nucleotides read TGTGCCAGCAGCTTGGACACAAGTGGTTACAATTATTTC. Amino acids: CASSLDTSGYNYF.

The CDR3 reads CASTLRGQGAANSPLHF. CDR3 sequence (DNA): TGTGCCAGTACCCTTAGAGGACAGGGGGCAGCTAATTCACCCCTCCACTTT. The chain recombines TRBV19 with TRBJ1-6; TRBD1 matches at 11 bases. V shed 7 bases and J 6 bases; nucleotides not matched to a gene: 11. Per germline, CDR1 LNHDA and CDR2 SQIVND (reference sequence). CDR3 length equals 17 residues.

Details on this clone: Germline and junction disagree at one end, which may indicate a read error. The rearrangement uses TRBV7-7 and TRBJ2-5; 8 positions agree with TRBD2. The CDR3 spans 16 residues. Germline V gene lookup returns CDR1 SSHAT and CDR2 FNYEAQ (reference sequence). CDR3: CASSLVGGGSQETQYF. In nucleotides, the CDR3 is TGTGCTAGCAGCTTAGTAGGCGGGGGGAGCCAAGAGACCCAGTACTTC.

This chain connects TRBV6-4 to TRBJ1-1, with D uncertain. The V gene lost 5 bases and the J gene lost 3 bases, with 10 bases spanning the gap. The CDR3 covers 13 residues. Germline CDR1 and CDR2: MRHNA and SNTAGT. The CDR3 DNA is TGTGCCAGCAGTTATACCGAGGACACTGAAGCTTTCTTT. Residues: CASSYTEDTEAFF.

Here the CDR3 reads CASSVARGRVGAFF. CDR3 sequence (DNA): TGTGCCAGCAGTGTAGCCAGGGGGAGAGTTGGAGCTTTCTTT. The J gene is TRBJ1-1, the V gene TRBV2, with 7 positions matching TRBD1. CDR1 and CDR2 (germline): SNHLY, FYNNEI. This CDR3 region has 14 residues. V trimming: 4 bases; J trimming: 10 bases; junction bases outside the gene matches: 12.

The rearrangement joins TRBV9 to TRBJ1-2; D may be TRBD1 (6 bases). V dropped 0 bases and J dropped 1 base, with 10 bases sitting between them. Germline V lookup: CDR1 SGDLS, CDR2 YYNGEE. The CDR3 is 15 amino acids. CDR3 sequence reads: CASSVVDSINYGYTF. The CDR3 DNA is TGTGCCAGCAGCGTAGTGGACAGCATTAACTATGGCTACACCTTC. Filled out from reference TRBV9 and TRBJ1-2, the complete variable domain reads DSGVTQTPKHLITATGQRVTLRCSPRSGDLSVYWYQQSLDQGLQFLIQYYNGEERAKGNILERFSAQQFPDLHSELNLSSLELGDSALYFCASSVVDSINYGYTFGSGTRLTVV.

V and J are TRBV2 and TRBJ1-6; 9 bases map to TRBD1. CDR3 length: 14 amino acids. V shed 8 bases and J 9 bases; nucleotides not matched to a gene: 8. Per the germline V gene, CDR1 is SNHLY and CDR2 is FYNNEI. The DNA of the CDR3 is TGTGCCAGCGGGACAGGGACCCGGGGTTCACCCCTCCACTTT. This gives the protein CASGTGTRGSPLHF.

V is TRBV30 and J is TRBJ2-3; 7 nucleotides match TRBD2. The trim removed 3 bases at V and 4 bases at J, leaving 10 bases unmatched. In germline, CDR1 is GTSNPN, CDR2 SVGIG (reference sequence). The CDR3 runs to 15 residues. The CDR3 loop reads CAWRGGAGYPDTQYF. The CDR3 DNA sequence: TGTGCCTGGAGAGGAGGAGCGGGGTACCCAGATACGCAGTATTTT.